This T cell receptor beta chain emerged from a study of cytomegalovirus exposure and HLA in healthy donors. Findings of the study overall: Most TCR sequences proved rare, with some public TCRs found in many donors. Reported results showed that the classifier diagnosed cytomegalovirus status with high specificity and sensitivity. Cytomegalovirus association was assigned to about 150 TCR beta chains.

V lost 7 bases, J lost 4 bases, and 6 bases stayed unmatched. This CDR3 region has 13 residues. Per the germline V gene, CDR1 is MNHNS and CDR2 is SASEGT. The study ran its PCR with 60 Vbeta and 13 Jbeta primers. Generated by immunoSEQ multiplex PCR, the TCRdb table keeps only in-frame clones and is missing some. The table shows approximately 100,000 clones, with roughly 80% occurring only once. About this clone: No antigen is known for it.

The sequence was obtained from a man aged 60 to 75 in good health and CMV-seropositive. The chain uses TRBV6-1 and TRBJ2-7; 8 bases agree with TRBD1. The sequencing input was PBMCs. The CDR3 spells CASTGTGVYEQYF. The CDR3 DNA follows: TGTGCCAGCACCGGGACAGGAGTTTACGAGCAGTACTTC.